The clone carrying this T cell receptor beta chain was counted many times. Antigen specificity is unknown. Read sequence stops 3 residues before the CDR3 end, and the germline J gene provides the missing end. The data were taken from a study of T cell clonality in common variable immunodeficiency. Study-wide results and limits: The cause of increased CVID clonality remains unclear without subpopulation sequencing.

TCRdb's table, derived via immunoSEQ multiplex PCR, lists solely in-frame clones and lacks some. This sample carries tens of thousands of clones, none of them present only once. The germline V and J ends were trimmed by 3 bases and 2 bases, with 6 bases remaining between them. Germline V CDR1 and CDR2: ENHRY, SYGVKD. This CDR3 spans 13 amino acids. Donors gave about 5 to 8.5 ml heparinized peripheral whole blood. This clonotype originated in a person aged 18-70 years in good health. The J gene is TRBJ2-3, the V gene TRBV10-3; D gene ambiguous. The specimen sequenced was peripheral blood mononuclear cells. CDR3 DNA (partial): TGTGCCATCAGTGAAACAGACACAGATACG. Translating it yields CAISETDTDT. The CDR3 as a whole reads CAISETDTDTQYF.